This TCR beta chain was identified during a study of T cell clonality in common variable immunodeficiency. Study-wide points: Reportedly, TCR beta sequences from common variable immunodeficiency showed fewer deletions and N-nucleotide insertions.

On this clone: The target antigen is unknown.

The repertoire was sequenced with immunoSEQ multiplex PCR; TCRdb's copy has only in-frame clones and lacks some. The data show 8,000 or so clones, and the top ten clones hold roughly 3.5%. Sequenced: peripheral blood mononuclear cells. The sequence came from a human donor with common variable immunodeficiency.

The CDR3 sequence is CASSPYGTGAEKLFF. The part of the CDR3 DNA that was read is TGTGCCAGCTCACCGTACGGGACAGGGGCTGAAAAA. V is TRBV18 and J is TRBJ1-4; 10 nucleotides agree with TRBD1. The CDR3 end lies 3 residues beyond the end of the read and is filled in from the germline J gene. The CDR3 extends over 15 amino acids. Germline CDR1 KGHSH, CDR2 LQKENI. The trim removed 3 bases at V and 7 bases at J, leaving 5 bases unmatched.